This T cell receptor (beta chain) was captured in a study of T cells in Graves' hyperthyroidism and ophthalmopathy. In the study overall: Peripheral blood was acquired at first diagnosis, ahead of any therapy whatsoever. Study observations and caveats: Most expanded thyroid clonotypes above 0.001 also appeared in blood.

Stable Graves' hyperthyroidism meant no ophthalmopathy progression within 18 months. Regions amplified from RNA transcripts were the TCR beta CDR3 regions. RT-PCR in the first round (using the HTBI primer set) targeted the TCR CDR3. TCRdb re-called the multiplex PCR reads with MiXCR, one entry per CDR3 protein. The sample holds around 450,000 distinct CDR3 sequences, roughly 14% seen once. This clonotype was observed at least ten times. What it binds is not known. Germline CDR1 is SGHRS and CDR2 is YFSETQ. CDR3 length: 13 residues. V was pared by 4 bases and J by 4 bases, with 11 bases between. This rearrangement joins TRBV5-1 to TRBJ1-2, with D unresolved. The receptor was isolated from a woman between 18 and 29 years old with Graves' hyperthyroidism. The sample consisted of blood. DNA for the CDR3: TGCGCCAGCAGCCCCGAGGTCGGCTATGGCTACACCTTC. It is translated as CASSPEVGYGYTF.